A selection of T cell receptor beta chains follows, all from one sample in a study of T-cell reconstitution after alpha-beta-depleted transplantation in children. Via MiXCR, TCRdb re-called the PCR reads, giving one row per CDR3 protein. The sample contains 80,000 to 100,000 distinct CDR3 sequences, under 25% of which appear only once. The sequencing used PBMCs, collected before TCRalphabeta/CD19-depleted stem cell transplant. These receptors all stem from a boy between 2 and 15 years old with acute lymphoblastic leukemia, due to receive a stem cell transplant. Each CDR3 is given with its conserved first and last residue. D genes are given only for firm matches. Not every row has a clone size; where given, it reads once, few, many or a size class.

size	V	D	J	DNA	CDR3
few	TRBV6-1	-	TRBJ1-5	TGTGCCAGCAGTCCAGCTAATAGCAATCAGCCCCAGCATTTT	CASSPANSNQPQHF
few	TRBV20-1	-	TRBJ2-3	TGCAGTGCTACCGGGTCCGACGTCTCTAGCACAGATACGCAGTATTTT	CSATGSDVSSTDTQYF
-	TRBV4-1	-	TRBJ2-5	TGCGCCAGCAGATTCGGAGAGACCCAGTACTTC	CASRFGETQYF
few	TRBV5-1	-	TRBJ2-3	TGCGCCAGCAGCTTGGCCCCCGAAACAGATACGCAGTATTTT	CASSLAPETDTQYF
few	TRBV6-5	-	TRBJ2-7	TGTGCCAGCAGTTCCGGAGTAAAGGAGTACTTC	CASSSGVKEYF
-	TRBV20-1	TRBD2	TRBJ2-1	TGCAGTGCTCCGACTAGCGGAGTGAACAATGAGCAGTTCTTC	CSAPTSGVNNEQFF
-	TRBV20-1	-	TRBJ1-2	TGCAGTGCACTCCTGACAGGTAGCTATGGCTACACCTTC	CSALLTGSYGYTF
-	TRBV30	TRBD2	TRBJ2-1	TGTGCCTGGAGGGGGCTAGCGGAGAAGGAGCAGTTCTTC	CAWRGLAEKEQFF
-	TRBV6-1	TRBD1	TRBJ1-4	TGTGCCAGCAGTCCACGTTGGGACAGCAATGAAAAACTGTTTTTT	CASSPRWDSNEKLFF
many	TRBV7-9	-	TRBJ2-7	TGTGCCAGCAGCTTATCTGGCGACGAGCAGTACTTC	CASSLSGDEQYF
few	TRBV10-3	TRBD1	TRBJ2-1	TGTGCCATCAGTGATGGACAGGGGGTCGGTGGTGAGCAGTTCTTC	CAISDGQGVGGEQFF
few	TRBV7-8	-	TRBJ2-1	TGTGCCAGCAGCTTAACCAGTCGGGATGAGCAGTTCTTC	CASSLTSRDEQFF
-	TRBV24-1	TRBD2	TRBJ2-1	TGTGCCACCCGACTAGCCAATGAGCAGTTCTTC	CATRLANEQFF
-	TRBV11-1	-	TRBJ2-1	TGTGCCAGCAGCCCGGGGCGACTTTCAAACAATGAGCAGTTCTTC	CASSPGRLSNNEQFF
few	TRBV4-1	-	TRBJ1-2	TGCGCCAGCAGCCAGGCCGTTACGGAAGGCTACACCTTC	CASSQAVTEGYTF
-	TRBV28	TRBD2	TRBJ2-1	TGTGCCAGCAGAGCCGGGACTATACGAAATGAGCAGTTCTTC	CASRAGTIRNEQFF
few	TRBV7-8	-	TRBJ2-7	TGTGCCAGCAGCCAAAGCTTAAGCGGCTACGAGCAGTACTTC	CASSQSLSGYEQYF
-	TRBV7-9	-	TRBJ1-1	TGTGCCAGCAGCCCGGACACCTGGAACACTGAAGCTTTCTTT	CASSPDTWNTEAFF
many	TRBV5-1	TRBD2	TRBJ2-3	TGCGCCAGCAGCTTGGAGGGGCAGGGGCCGAGCGGGAGTGGGAATACGCAGTATTTT	CASSLEGQGPSGSGNTQYF
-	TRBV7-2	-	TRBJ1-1	TGTGCCAGCAGCATCTCCCGGGACAATGAAGCTTTCTTT	CASSISRDNEAFF
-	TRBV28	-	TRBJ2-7	TGTGCCAGCAGTTTTCAGGTTTCGGGCGAGCAGTACTTC	CASSFQVSGEQYF
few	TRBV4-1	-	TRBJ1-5	TGCGCCAGCAGCAACAGGGTTAATAGCAATCAGCCCCAGCATTTT	CASSNRVNSNQPQHF